This entry describes one T cell receptor beta chain. Germline lookup yields CDR1 LNHDA and CDR2 SQIVND (reference sequence). The CDR3 length is 17 residues. V lost 3 bases, J lost 5 bases, and 21 bases lay in between. This entry is derived from a study of shared clonotypes between healthy human individuals. The table came from immunoSEQ multiplex PCR; TCRdb's copy has only in-frame clones and leaves some out. The table records 2.5 million or so clones, about 92% of them present only once. The sequencing sample was made of naive CD4+ T cells sorted from blood. Stated subset: CD45RA+ positively selected. The receptor was isolated from a man aged 18-30 years in good health. The chain employs TRBV19 and TRBJ2-3, with D possibly TRBD2 on 7 matching bases. CDR3 nucleotides: TGTGCCAGTAGTATCATGTTGGGGGGGGCCTCGAGAGATACGCAGTATTTT. Residues: CASSIMLGGASRDTQYF.